A single sample is the source of the 32 T cell receptor beta chains below, sequenced in a study of somatic mutations in cytotoxic T cells in rheumatoid arthritis. The repertoire was sequenced with immunoSEQ multiplex PCR; TCRdb's copy has only in-frame clones and lacks some. The sample yields 15,000 to 20,000 clones, 82% seen once. Sample: CD8+ T cells sorted from blood. The receptors stem from a woman between 50 and 59 years old with rheumatoid arthritis.

The CDR3 loop is CASSQGGLAGSDTQYF. CDR3 coding DNA: TGCGCCAGCAGCCAAGGCGGACTAGCGGGATCAGATACGCAGTATTTT. The chain couples TRBV4-1 to TRBJ2-3; 12 bases line up with TRBD2. The CDR3 is 16 amino acids. Looked up from germline, CDR1 is MGHRA and CDR2 is YSYEKL. With 1 base clipped from V and 4 bases from J, the junction kept 3 bases outside the gene matches.

The V and J genes are TRBV21-1 and TRBJ2-1; the table calls TRBD2, which could not be checked here. TRBV21-1 is marked as a pseudogene. This CDR3 contains 12 residues. The CDR3 DNA reads as TGTGCCAGCAGCAAAGCTGCGGCAGAGCAGTTCTTC. This encodes CASSKAAAEQFF.

The J gene is TRBJ2-7, the V gene TRBV28; 8 bases are a match to TRBD2. V lost 4 bases to trimming and J lost 4 bases; unmatched junction nucleotides: 6. Per germline, CDR1 MDHEN and CDR2 SYDVKM. The CDR3 runs to 14 residues. As DNA, the CDR3 is TGTGCCAGCAGTTCAGGACTAGCCGGATACGAGCAGTACTTC. Translation gives CASSSGLAGYEQYF.

The chain recombines TRBV4-1 with TRBJ2-3, with TRBD2 matching over 8 bases. The CDR3 has 15 residues. J was trimmed by 10 bases and V by 2 bases; bases with no gene match: 11. Germline V gene sequence: CDR1 MGHRA, CDR2 YSYEKL. CDR3 sequence: CASSQLTGGPEAQYF. The CDR3, as DNA: TGCGCCAGCAGCCAATTGACGGGGGGGCCTGAGGCGCAGTATTTT.

The CDR3 here is CASSPAVLSITDTQYF. The CDR3 DNA follows: TGCGCCAGCAGCCCGGCGGTACTATCGATCACAGATACGCAGTATTTT. The genes are TRBV5-1 and TRBJ2-3; no definite D call. The V end lost 4 bases, the J end lost 2 bases, and 17 bases lay between the germline ends. The CDR3 contains 16 residues. The germline CDR1 and CDR2 sequences are SGHRS and YFSETQ.

The CDR3 reads CASSYSGTGLTLHF. The CDR3 DNA sequence: TGTGCCAGCAGTTACTCGGGGACAGGGTTAACCCTCCACTTT. This chain joins TRBV6-5 and TRBJ1-6; 9 nucleotides agree with TRBD1. Trimming took 0 bases from V and 14 from J; bases not matched to a gene: 5. This CDR3 is 14 amino acids long. The V gene's germline CDR1 is MNHEY and CDR2 SVGAGI.

The chain combines TRBV27 with TRBJ2-1; D not resolved. Trimming removed 5 bases from V and 0 bases from J, with 14 bases in between. CDR1 MNHEY and CDR2 SMNVEV come from the germline V gene (reference sequence). The CDR3 totals 16 residues. CDR3 amino acids: CASSGQPVSSYNEQFF. The CDR3 region has the DNA TGTGCCAGCAGTGGCCAGCCCGTAAGCTCCTACAATGAGCAGTTCTTC.

This clone was counted only a few times. This chain joins TRBV19 and TRBJ2-7, with unresolved D. V lost 5 bases to trimming and J lost 2 bases, with 19 bases between them. There are 16 residues in the CDR3. CDR1 is LNHDA, CDR2 SQIVND, per germline (reference sequence). The CDR3: CASSRSLEFLAYEQYF. The CDR3 nucleotides are TGTGCCAGTAGTCGGTCTTTGGAATTTCTAGCCTACGAGCAGTACTTC.

This sequence joins TRBV9 and TRBJ2-1; no clear D. CDR1 SGDLS and CDR2 YYNGEE come from the germline V gene. V gave up 0 bases and J gave up 0 bases, with 7 bases separating them. The CDR3 is made up of 15 amino acids. The CDR3 DNA reads TGTGCCAGCAGCGTAGACTGGAGCTCCTACAATGAGCAGTTCTTC. It translates to CASSVDWSSYNEQFF.

The genes are TRBV13 and TRBJ2-5, with 7 bases that match TRBD1. CDR3 size: 16 residues. Losses at the gene ends were 2 bases for V and 4 bases for J; bases not matched to a gene: 10. Germline CDR1 is PRHDT and CDR2 is FYEKMQ (reference sequence). The CDR3 DNA reads as TGTGCCAGCAGCTTACCAAGGGTAGGGGGCAGAGAGACCCAGTACTTC. Its protein is CASSLPRVGGRETQYF.

Only a few counts were recorded for this clone. The genes are TRBV2 and TRBJ2-2, with TRBD2 matching 15 bases. CDR1 and CDR2 from the germline V gene are SNHLY and FYNNEI. V lost 5 bases to trimming and J lost 4 bases; unmatched junction nucleotides: 5. This CDR3 is 17 amino acids long. Written as DNA, the CDR3 is TGTGCCAGCAGTCTTGGACTAGCGGGGGGGCCCACCGGGGAGCTGTTTTTT. As protein: CASSLGLAGGPTGELFF.

V and J are TRBV5-1 and TRBJ1-1; a possible D gene is TRBD1 (6 bases). The germline V and J ends were trimmed by 0 bases and 3 bases, with 12 bases remaining between them. The germline gives CDR1 SGHRS, CDR2 YFSETQ. This CDR3 spans 15 amino acids. The CDR3 coding sequence is TGCGCCAGCAGCTTGGTACAGGGTGGGGACACTGAAGCTTTCTTT. Protein sequence: CASSLVQGGDTEAFF.

V gene TRBV28 combines with J gene TRBJ1-3, with TRBD1 matching 9 bases. With 3 bases clipped from V and 4 bases from J, the junction kept 4 bases outside the gene matches. This CDR3 is built from 15 residues. Germline loops: CDR1 MDHEN, CDR2 SYDVKM. The CDR3 nucleotides read TGTGCCAGCAGTTTCGGGACAGGGCTCGGAAACACCATATATTTT. It codes for CASSFGTGLGNTIYF.

V gene TRBV19 combines with J gene TRBJ2-3; D is unclear. V was pared by 1 base and J by 3 bases, with 8 bases between. This CDR3 comprises 14 residues. Germline V lookup: CDR1 LNHDA, CDR2 SQIVND (reference sequence). The CDR3 sequence is CASSIGKETDTQYF. The CDR3 bases are TGTGCCAGTAGTATAGGGAAGGAAACAGATACGCAGTATTTT.

The chain carries TRBV19 and TRBJ1-2; D ambiguous. Per germline, CDR1 LNHDA and CDR2 SQIVND (reference sequence). This CDR3 spans 14 amino acids. V dropped 5 bases and J dropped 2 bases, with 12 bases sitting between them. The CDR3 spells CASSAGDQNYGYTF. Written as DNA, the CDR3 is TGTGCCAGTAGTGCGGGAGACCAGAACTATGGCTACACCTTC.

The CDR3 loop reads CASSEIIDGNTIYF. The CDR3 nucleotides are TGTGCCAGCAGTGAAATAATAGACGGAAACACCATATATTTT. The V gene is TRBV6-1, the J gene TRBJ1-3; D ambiguous. CDR1 and CDR2 from the germline V gene are MNHNS and SASEGT. This CDR3 spans 14 amino acids. V shed 2 bases and J shed 4 bases, with 9 bases lying between them.

The table lists this clone with a count of one. The rearrangement uses TRBV15 and TRBJ2-5, with D possibly being TRBD1 (5 bases). Germline V gives CDR1 LNHNV, CDR2 YYDKDF (reference sequence). Trimming shortened V by 0 bases and J by 3 bases, and 17 bases separated the two germline ends. The CDR3 runs to 17 residues. For the CDR3, the DNA is TGTGCCACCAGCAGAGATCTTATATCGGACACCAAAGAGACCCAGTACTTC. Protein sequence: CATSRDLISDTKETQYF.

The V and J genes are TRBV10-3 and TRBJ2-1, with D perhaps TRBD2 (6 bases). Germline CDR1 and CDR2: ENHRY and SYGVKD. The ends were cut back, 0 bases at V and 7 bases at J, with 16 bases in the middle. The CDR3 has 16 amino acids. As DNA, the CDR3 is TGTGCCATCAGTGAGTCCGGCGGGATGGGGGTGAATGAGCAGTTCTTC. Amino acids: CAISESGGMGVNEQFF.

The chain recombines TRBV9 with TRBJ1-1; TRBD1 aligns across 9 bases. The CDR3 totals 14 residues. V lost 4 bases and J lost 11; bases outside the gene matches: 12. CDR1 SGDLS and CDR2 YYNGEE come from the germline V gene. Here the CDR3 DNA reads TGTGCCAGCAGCCCCCACCGGGACAGGGTGGGTGCTTTCTTT. It is translated as CASSPHRDRVGAFF.

J is TRBJ2-7 and V is TRBV28, with 7 bases matching TRBD1. CDR1 is MDHEN, CDR2 SYDVKM, per germline. J lost 6 bases, V lost 4 bases, and 6 bases had no gene match. This CDR3 is 13 amino acids long. The CDR3 DNA sequence: TGTGCCAGCAGTTCGACAGGGTCAAGCGAGCAGTACTTC. Protein: CASSSTGSSEQYF.

The J gene is TRBJ2-3, the V gene TRBV2; the match to TRBD2 covers 9 bases. Germline-derived CDR1 and CDR2 are SNHLY and FYNNEI. With V trimmed by 4 bases and J by 6 bases, 11 bases remained unmatched. The length of the CDR3 is 16 residues. This CDR3 is CASSVYVVAGDDTQYF. In DNA, the CDR3 is TGTGCCAGCAGTGTATACGTGGTAGCGGGAGATGATACGCAGTATTTT.

V gene TRBV7-2 combines with J gene TRBJ1-1, with no clear D. Trimming stripped 4 bases from V and 1 base from J, with 7 bases between. The CDR3 is made up of 13 amino acids. The germline gives CDR1 SGHTA, CDR2 FQGNSA. The chain's CDR3 is CASSSSENTEAFF. The CDR3 nucleotides are TGTGCCAGCAGCTCATCCGAGAACACTGAAGCTTTCTTT.

V and J are TRBV9 and TRBJ2-1, with D uncertain. The V end lost 2 bases, the J end lost 9 bases, and 6 bases lay between the germline ends. The CDR3 spans 11 residues. Germline loops: CDR1 SGDLS, CDR2 YYNGEE. The DNA of the CDR3 is TGTGCCAGCAGCGTCCTCGGTGAGCAGTTCTTC. Protein: CASSVLGEQFF.

This clone was seen more than once but under ten times. CDR3 amino acids: CASNRQGAPPNTEAFF. DNA of the CDR3: TGTGCCAGCAACCGACAGGGGGCGCCTCCGAACACTGAAGCTTTCTTT. The chain employs TRBV19 and TRBJ1-1; 10 nucleotides align to TRBD1. Germline CDR1 is LNHDA and CDR2 is SQIVND (reference sequence). V shed 9 bases, J shed 1 base, and the junction held 11 bases outside the gene matches. The CDR3 is 16 amino acids. The complete variable domain, with remaining parts taken from reference TRBV19 and TRBJ1-1, reads DGGITQSPKYLFRKEGQNVTLSCEQNLNHDAMYWYRQDPGQGLRLIYYSQIVNDFQKGDIAEGYSVSREKKESFPLTVTSAQKNPTAFYLCASNRQGAPPNTEAFFGQGTRLTVV.

The chain is built from TRBV5-1 and TRBJ2-7, with TRBD1 matching over 7 bases. The CDR3 is 16 amino acids. Looked up from germline, CDR1 is SGHRS and CDR2 is YFSETQ. With 0 bases clipped from V and 2 bases from J, the junction kept 8 bases outside the gene matches. CDR3 in amino acids: CASSLASGQGAYEQYF. The CDR3 nucleotides read TGCGCCAGCAGCTTGGCCTCTGGGCAGGGGGCCTACGAGCAGTACTTC.

The chain joins TRBV27 to TRBJ1-4; D possibly corresponds to TRBD1 (5 bases). The CDR3 is made up of 12 amino acids. The V gene lost 11 bases and the J gene lost 7 bases, with 14 bases spanning the gap. Germline V gene lookup returns CDR1 MNHEY and CDR2 SMNVEV (reference sequence). As DNA, the CDR3 is TGTGCCTTTGGCAGGGCGGGTGAAAAACTGTTTTTT. It specifies CAFGRAGEKLFF. Full variable domain (rest looked up from reference TRBV27 and TRBJ1-4): EAQVTQNPRYLITVTGKKLTVTCSQNMNHEYMSWYRQDPGLGLRQIYYSMNVEVTDKGDVPEGYKVSRKEKRNFPLILESPSPNQTSLYFCAFGRAGEKLFFGSGTQLSVL.

As for this clone: One end of the junction varies from germline; a read error may be responsible. Other DNA variants within this sample encode the same CDR3. The rearrangement joins TRBV6-5 to TRBJ1-2; 7 bases map to TRBD1. This CDR3 comprises 15 residues. CDR1 is MNHEY and CDR2 is SVGAGI in the germline V gene. DNA for the CDR3: TGTGCCAGCAGTCCTTTACAGGGGACGGACTATGGCTACACCTTT. Amino acids: CASSPLQGTDYGYTF.

The sample holds one count of this clone. The chain has TRBV15 and TRBJ1-3; tentatively, D is TRBD1 (5 bases). CDR1 and CDR2 from the germline V gene are LNHNV and YYDKDF (reference sequence). V was pared by 7 bases and J by 3 bases, with 10 bases between. The CDR3 is made up of 13 amino acids. The CDR3 is CATTAGGGNTIYF. In DNA, the CDR3 is TGTGCCACCACCGCGGGGGGTGGAAACACCATATATTTT.

The chain carries TRBV5-1 and TRBJ1-4, with a weak D call TRBD1 (6 bases). CDR1 SGHRS and CDR2 YFSETQ come from the germline V gene. This CDR3 has 15 amino acids. The V and J ends lost 0 bases and 8 bases respectively, with 14 bases between them. The CDR3 spells CASSLDPGEAEKLFF. In nucleotides, the CDR3 is TGCGCCAGCAGCTTGGACCCAGGGGAAGCAGAAAAACTGTTTTTT. The full variable domain, with the rest looked up from reference TRBV5-1 and TRBJ1-4, is KAGVTQTPRYLIKTRGQQVTLSCSPISGHRSVSWYQQTPGQGLQFLFEYFSETQRNKGNFPGRFSGRQFSNSRSEMNVSTLELGDSALYLCASSLDPGEAEKLFFGSGTQLSVL.

The rearrangement uses TRBV4-1 and TRBJ2-7; no reliable D call. CDR3 length equals 15 residues. Germline V gene lookup returns CDR1 MGHRA and CDR2 YSYEKL. V gave up 0 bases and J gave up 5 bases, with 14 bases separating them. The CDR3 loop is CASSQDPTSLDEQYF. CDR3 coding DNA: TGCGCCAGCAGCCAAGATCCAACGTCCTTAGACGAGCAGTACTTC.

This clone was counted between two and nine times. The rearrangement links TRBV18 to TRBJ2-7; possible D gene TRBD1, 5 bases. With 5 bases removed from V and 6 bases from J, the gap between germline ends came to 11 bases. CDR3 size: 12 residues. Germline assignment: CDR1 KGHSH and CDR2 LQKENI. CDR3 amino acids: CASSALGAEQYF. Here the CDR3 DNA reads TGTGCCAGCTCAGCTCTTGGGGCCGAGCAGTACTTC.

The chain uses TRBV9 and TRBJ2-7; 7 bases match TRBD2. The germline CDR1 and CDR2 sequences are SGDLS and YYNGEE. Unmatched junction bases numbered 4, after V lost 2 bases and J lost 2 bases. The CDR3 runs 14 residues. The CDR3 nucleotides read TGTGCCAGCAGCGTGGGGGGGAGTGCCTACGAGCAGTACTTC. The encoded protein is CASSVGGSAYEQYF.